The T cell receptor beta chain under discussion was sequenced for a study of T cells in Graves' hyperthyroidism and ophthalmopathy. Findings and limits, study-wide: The majority of expanded thyroid clonotypes above 0.001 also appeared in blood.

TCR beta CDR3 regions were amplified from RNA. Carried out on the TCR CDR3, a first-round RT-PCR used the HTBI primer set. TCRdb recomputed calls from the multiplex PCR reads with MiXCR, one row per CDR3 protein. The data hold approximately 380,000 distinct CDR3 sequences, with over 12% observed a single time. V lost 3 bases to trimming and J lost 3 bases, with 5 bases between them. The length of the CDR3 is 11 residues. The germline V gene encodes CDR1 SQVTM and CDR2 ANQGSEA. This clonotype was seen at least ten times. Its antigen is not known. Clinical symptoms, serum thyroxine, TRAb, thyroid ultrasound and orbital computed tomography informed diagnoses. Fresh peripheral blood, around 9.2 ml of it, supplied the PBMCs.

The V gene is TRBV29-1, the J gene TRBJ1-2; the D is unclear. Sequencing was performed on blood. This sequence originates from a man between 50 and 59 years old with Graves' ophthalmopathy. The CDR3 DNA follows: TGCAGCGTTGACACTTACTATGGCTACACCTTC. It is translated as CSVDTYYGYTF.